The rows below give T cell receptor beta chains drawn from one sample of a study of shared clonotypes between healthy human individuals. Data came from immunoSEQ multiplex PCR; TCRdb stores just in-frame clones and leaves some out. The sample has about 700,000 clones, roughly 94% seen once; the top ten hold roughly 22%. The sample consisted of naive CD8+ T cells sorted from blood. The receptors derive from a man aged 25-45 years in good health. CDR3s include the opening cysteine and the closing phenylalanine or tryptophan. The D gene is left open where the match is weak. Only some rows state a clone size, as once, few, many or a class for expanded clones.

v_call: TRBV7-9
clone_size: -
j_call: TRBJ2-7
d_call: TRBD2
cdr3_nt: TGTGCCAGCAGCGCACTAGCGGGTCAGAACTTC
cdr3_aa: CASSALAGQNF

v_call: TRBV7-9
clone_size: few
j_call: TRBJ1-2
d_call: -
cdr3_nt: TGTGCCAGCAGCTTAACCGACACTAACTATGGCTACACCTTC
cdr3_aa: CASSLTDTNYGYTF

v_call: TRBV2
clone_size: -
j_call: TRBJ2-3
d_call: TRBD2
cdr3_nt: TGTGCCAGCATCCGACGGACTAGCGGGAGCTCAGATACGCAGTATTTT
cdr3_aa: CASIRRTSGSSDTQYF

v_call: TRBV27
clone_size: -
j_call: TRBJ2-2
d_call: -
cdr3_nt: TGTGCCAGCAGTTTAACTTCGACCGGGGAGCTGTTTTTT
cdr3_aa: CASSLTSTGELFF

v_call: TRBV5-1
clone_size: -
j_call: TRBJ2-1
d_call: -
cdr3_nt: TGCGCCAGCAGCCCCGCGGGATTTAGGGATGAGCAGTTCTTC
cdr3_aa: CASSPAGFRDEQFF

v_call: TRBV5-4
clone_size: -
j_call: TRBJ1-1
d_call: -
cdr3_nt: TGTGCCAGCAGCTTGGTCACGGGACTATTCACTGAAGCTTTCTTT
cdr3_aa: CASSLVTGLFTEAFF

v_call: TRBV15
clone_size: -
j_call: TRBJ2-1
d_call: TRBD2
cdr3_nt: TGTGCCACCAGCAGGGGGACTAGCCTTTCCTACAATGAGCAGTTCTTC
cdr3_aa: CATSRGTSLSYNEQFF

v_call: TRBV4-1
clone_size: once
j_call: TRBJ1-1
d_call: -
cdr3_nt: TGCGCCAGCAGCCAAGATCCCAGTCTGAACACTGAAGCTTTCTTT
cdr3_aa: CASSQDPSLNTEAFF

v_call: TRBV30
clone_size: -
j_call: TRBJ2-3
d_call: TRBD2
cdr3_nt: TGTGCCTGGAGTTTTGGCGGGGGGTGGGCGCAGTATTTT
cdr3_aa: CAWSFGGGWAQYF

v_call: TRBV7-9
clone_size: -
j_call: TRBJ2-1
d_call: TRBD2
cdr3_nt: TGTGCCAGCAGCCCCGGACTAGCGGGAGTTGAGCAGTTCTTC
cdr3_aa: CASSPGLAGVEQFF

v_call: TRBV6-1
clone_size: -
j_call: TRBJ2-7
d_call: -
cdr3_nt: TGTGCCAGCAGTCAGTCGAACGGACGCTACGAGCAGTACTTC
cdr3_aa: CASSQSNGRYEQYF

v_call: TRBV29-1
clone_size: -
j_call: TRBJ1-1
d_call: -
cdr3_nt: TGCAGCGTTGAATCTTTTCAGACAGAGGACACTGAAGCTTTCTTT
cdr3_aa: CSVESFQTEDTEAFF

v_call: TRBV14
clone_size: -
j_call: TRBJ1-1
d_call: -
cdr3_nt: TGTGCCAGCAGCCCCCTGGTTAGGATAAACACTGAAGCTTTCTTT
cdr3_aa: CASSPLVRINTEAFF

v_call: TRBV7-9
clone_size: -
j_call: TRBJ2-7
d_call: -
cdr3_nt: TGTGCCAGCAGCTCCCTTGGGCGTCCCTACGAGCAGTACTTC
cdr3_aa: CASSSLGRPYEQYF

v_call: TRBV7-9
clone_size: once
j_call: TRBJ2-3
d_call: TRBD2
cdr3_nt: TGTGCCAGCAGCTTAGGGACTAGCGGGACCCCAGATACGCAGTATTTT
cdr3_aa: CASSLGTSGTPDTQYF

v_call: TRBV5-4
clone_size: -
j_call: TRBJ2-3
d_call: TRBD1
cdr3_nt: TGTGCCAGCAGCTTAAGCGACAGGGCGGAGACGGGCACAGATACGCAGTATTTT
cdr3_aa: CASSLSDRAETGTDTQYF

v_call: TRBV25-1
clone_size: -
j_call: TRBJ2-3
d_call: -
cdr3_nt: TGTGCCAGCAGTGTCGGGACTTATGTAGATACGCAGTATTTT
cdr3_aa: CASSVGTYVDTQYF

v_call: TRBV7-9
clone_size: -
j_call: TRBJ1-2
d_call: TRBD1
cdr3_nt: TGTGCCAGCAGCCTCGGGACAGGGAACTATGGCTACACCTTC
cdr3_aa: CASSLGTGNYGYTF

v_call: TRBV7-9
clone_size: -
j_call: TRBJ2-2
d_call: -
cdr3_nt: TGTGCCAGCAGCACCAACGACAGGAACACCGGGGAGCTGTTTTTT
cdr3_aa: CASSTNDRNTGELFF

v_call: TRBV10-1
clone_size: -
j_call: TRBJ2-3
d_call: TRBD2
cdr3_nt: TGCGCCAGCAGTGACCTTAGCGGGGCCCACAGTAGCACAGATACGCAGTATTTT
cdr3_aa: CASSDLSGAHSSTDTQYF

v_call: TRBV7-6
clone_size: -
j_call: TRBJ2-7
d_call: -
cdr3_nt: TGTGCCAGCAGGGGGGCTGATTACGAGCAGTACTTC
cdr3_aa: CASRGADYEQYF

v_call: TRBV15
clone_size: -
j_call: TRBJ1-5
d_call: -
cdr3_nt: TGTGCCACCAGCAGAGGCCAACAGGGATTTGGTCAGCCCCAGCATTTT
cdr3_aa: CATSRGQQGFGQPQHF

v_call: TRBV9
clone_size: -
j_call: TRBJ2-1
d_call: -
cdr3_nt: TGTGCCAGCAGCGTAGAAGGGGTCCACAATGAGCAGTTCTTC
cdr3_aa: CASSVEGVHNEQFF

v_call: TRBV9
clone_size: -
j_call: TRBJ2-3
d_call: -
cdr3_nt: TGTGCCAGCAGCCCAACGACTTTGGATACGCAGTATTTT
cdr3_aa: CASSPTTLDTQYF

v_call: TRBV2
clone_size: -
j_call: TRBJ2-7
d_call: -
cdr3_nt: TGTGCCACCCTGGATGTTAGCTCCTACGAGCAGTACTTC
cdr3_aa: CATLDVSSYEQYF

v_call: TRBV5-5
clone_size: -
j_call: TRBJ2-3
d_call: -
cdr3_nt: TGTGCCAGCAGCGAAAAGCGGGGCAGGGGCCTCCTCGCAGATACGCAGTATTTT
cdr3_aa: CASSEKRGRGLLADTQYF

v_call: TRBV29-1
clone_size: -
j_call: TRBJ2-1
d_call: TRBD2
cdr3_nt: TGCAGCGTTGATAGCGGGAGTACTTTGGATGAGCAGTTCTTC
cdr3_aa: CSVDSGSTLDEQFF

v_call: TRBV29-1
clone_size: -
j_call: TRBJ2-7
d_call: -
cdr3_nt: TGCAGCGTTGAATTAGGCATAGGAACCTACGAGCAGTACTTC
cdr3_aa: CSVELGIGTYEQYF

v_call: TRBV6-5
clone_size: -
j_call: TRBJ2-7
d_call: TRBD1
cdr3_nt: TGTGCCAGCAGTTTAACGACAGGGTCCTCCTACGAGCAGTACTTC
cdr3_aa: CASSLTTGSSYEQYF

v_call: TRBV15
clone_size: -
j_call: TRBJ2-1
d_call: TRBD2
cdr3_nt: TGTGCCACCAGCCATGGGCGGGAGACTTACAATGAGCAGTTCTTC
cdr3_aa: CATSHGRETYNEQFF

v_call: TRBV7-9
clone_size: -
j_call: TRBJ2-7
d_call: TRBD2
cdr3_nt: TGTGCCAGCAGTCCCCAGACTAGCGGGCCTCCCTTCTACGAGCAGTACTTC
cdr3_aa: CASSPQTSGPPFYEQYF

v_call: TRBV6-5
clone_size: -
j_call: TRBJ2-1
d_call: -
cdr3_nt: TGTGCCAGCAGAGTACCGGGACTCGGGAATGAGCAGTTCTTC
cdr3_aa: CASRVPGLGNEQFF

v_call: TRBV7-8
clone_size: once
j_call: TRBJ2-3
d_call: TRBD1
cdr3_nt: TGTGCCAGCAGCGCATTTAACAGGGGTTTTGTCACAGATACGCAGTATTTT
cdr3_aa: CASSAFNRGFVTDTQYF

v_call: TRBV29-1
clone_size: -
j_call: TRBJ2-5
d_call: TRBD2
cdr3_nt: TGCAGCGTTATACTAGCGGGCCAAGAGACCCAGTACTTC
cdr3_aa: CSVILAGQETQYF

v_call: TRBV6-6
clone_size: -
j_call: TRBJ2-1
d_call: -
cdr3_nt: TGTGCCAGCAAACAGGGTCCAAGCTCCTACAATGAGCAGTTCTTC
cdr3_aa: CASKQGPSSYNEQFF

v_call: TRBV7-2
clone_size: -
j_call: TRBJ2-7
d_call: -
cdr3_nt: TGTGCCAGCTCCGGCTCCTACGAGCAGTACTTC
cdr3_aa: CASSGSYEQYF

v_call: TRBV9
clone_size: -
j_call: TRBJ2-1
d_call: TRBD2
cdr3_nt: TGTGCCAGCAGCGACCGACCGGGACTAGCGGGATCGGGGCAGTTCTTC
cdr3_aa: CASSDRPGLAGSGQFF

v_call: TRBV7-9
clone_size: -
j_call: TRBJ2-5
d_call: TRBD2
cdr3_nt: TGTGCCAGCAGCTTAGGAATCGGGGGGGAGACCCAGTACTTC
cdr3_aa: CASSLGIGGETQYF

v_call: TRBV4-3
clone_size: once
j_call: TRBJ2-7
d_call: -
cdr3_nt: TGCGCCAGCAGCCAAGATCTGGGTAGCGCCAGAGCTTACGAGCAGTACTTC
cdr3_aa: CASSQDLGSARAYEQYF

v_call: TRBV9
clone_size: -
j_call: TRBJ2-4
d_call: -
cdr3_nt: TGTGCCAGCAGCGTAGATGGGTTTTCAGCCAAAAACATTCAGTACTTC
cdr3_aa: CASSVDGFSAKNIQYF

v_call: TRBV27
clone_size: -
j_call: TRBJ2-3
d_call: TRBD2
cdr3_nt: TGTGCCAGCAGTCACCTCCTAGCGGCTGGGGACACAGATACGCAGTATTTT
cdr3_aa: CASSHLLAAGDTDTQYF

v_call: TRBV28
clone_size: -
j_call: TRBJ2-4
d_call: -
cdr3_nt: TGTGCCAGCTCGCCGGTGACGGGACTTACATTAGCCAAAAACATTCAGTACTTC
cdr3_aa: CASSPVTGLTLAKNIQYF

v_call: TRBV6-6
clone_size: -
j_call: TRBJ2-7
d_call: -
cdr3_nt: TGTGCCAGCAGTTACTCCCATTCAACTCACGAGCAGTACTTC
cdr3_aa: CASSYSHSTHEQYF

v_call: TRBV25-1
clone_size: -
j_call: TRBJ2-5
d_call: -
cdr3_nt: TGTGCCAACAAGGGAGACGGGGAGACCCAGTACTTC
cdr3_aa: CANKGDGETQYF

v_call: TRBV5-4
clone_size: -
j_call: TRBJ2-7
d_call: -
cdr3_nt: TGTGCCAGCCCTCACGTGCCCCTAACGGGCTACGAGCAGTACTTC
cdr3_aa: CASPHVPLTGYEQYF

v_call: TRBV5-6
clone_size: -
j_call: TRBJ2-1
d_call: -
cdr3_nt: TGTGCCAGCAGCTGGCTACGGGCCCCTTACAATGAGCAGTTCTTC
cdr3_aa: CASSWLRAPYNEQFF